This T cell receptor beta chain was sequenced in a study of shared clonotypes between healthy human individuals. Recent acute infections and vaccinations were absent in the healthy HIV-negative adult donors. Every contributor of samples was a Caucasian grown-up residing in Nashville, Tennessee. The protocol was immunoSEQ multiplex PCR, while the TCRdb copy is restricted to in-frame clones and leaves out a portion. The sample holds approximately 1,500,000 clones, about 98% seen once. Germline CDR1 SGDLS, CDR2 YYNGEE. CDR3 size: 14 residues. Germline trimming cut 3 bases from V and 0 bases from J; bases unmatched to any gene: 1.

V usage is TRBV9 and J usage is TRBJ2-7; 9 bases map to TRBD2. The sample taken for sequencing was naive CD4+ T cells sorted from blood. Subset described: CD45RA+ positively selected. This clonotype was sampled from a man aged 30-40 years in good health. CDR3 in amino acids: CASSASGTSYEQYF. CDR3 in DNA: TGTGCCAGCAGCGCTAGCGGGACCTCCTACGAGCAGTACTTC.